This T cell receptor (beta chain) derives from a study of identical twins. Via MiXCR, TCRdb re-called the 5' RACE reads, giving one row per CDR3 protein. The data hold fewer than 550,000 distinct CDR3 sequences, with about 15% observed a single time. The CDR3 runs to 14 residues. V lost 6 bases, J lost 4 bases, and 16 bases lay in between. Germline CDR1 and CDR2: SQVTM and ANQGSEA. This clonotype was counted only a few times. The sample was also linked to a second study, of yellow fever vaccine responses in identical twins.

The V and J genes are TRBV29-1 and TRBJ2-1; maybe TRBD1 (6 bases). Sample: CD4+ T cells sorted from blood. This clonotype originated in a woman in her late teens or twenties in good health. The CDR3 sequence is CSVSDRSFYNEQFF. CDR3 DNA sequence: TGCAGCGTGTCCGACAGGTCCTTTTACAATGAGCAGTTCTTC.